This T cell receptor (beta chain) was identified during a study of tumor and adjacent non-tumor tissue in lung cancer. This sample's RNA came from whole unsorted tissue. On this clonotype: Germline and junction disagree at one end, which may indicate a read error.

TCRbeta libraries were built with three rounds of nested PCR, modified from ARM-PCR. TCRdb recomputed calls from the multiplex PCR reads with MiXCR, one row per CDR3 protein. Among 100,000 to 120,000 distinct CDR3 sequences listed, 84% were seen once. Germline V gene data show CDR1 as MDHEN and CDR2 as SYDVKM. The CDR3 is 14 residues long. The chain joins TRBV28 to TRBJ2-1, with no clear D. Sequencing was performed on lung tumor tissue. The receptor was derived from an older man with non-small cell lung cancer. The CDR3: CASSLLVGKHERFF. In DNA form, the CDR3 reads TGTGCCAGCAGCCTCCTCGTGGGCAAACATGAGCGGTTCTTC.